Reported below is one T cell receptor beta chain. Germline V CDR1 and CDR2: SQVTM, ANQGSEA. This CDR3 comprises 16 residues. V was clipped by 1 base and J by 0 bases; unmatched bases: 8. This sample is drawn from a study of blood T cells in healthy people across ages. With a J-beta primer mix and a sample-barcoded 5' primer, a second PCR ran roughly 6 to 11 cycles. TCRdb independently ran MiXCR on the 5' RACE reads; one entry per CDR3 protein. The sample lists more than 800,000 distinct CDR3 sequences; under 35% were seen once. This receptor was obtained from a woman aged 80 or over in good health. Material: blood. This chain links TRBV29-1 with TRBJ2-5, with 7 bases matching TRBD1. CDR3 coding DNA: TGCAGCGTTGAAGGCTCCTGGGACAGCCACCAAGAGACCCAGTACTTC. This sequence encodes CSVEGSWDSHQETQYF.